This entry lists 16 T cell receptor beta chains sequenced from one sample in a study of T cell responses to AZD1222 COVID-19 vaccine. The data were produced by immunoSEQ multiplex PCR, yet TCRdb's version contains in-frame clones alone and is incomplete. The repertoire includes some 170,000 clones, about 89% of them detected once, and under 2% sits in the top ten. Sequenced here: peripheral blood, sampled 28 days after the second AZD1222 dose. The receptor set was obtained from an adult who received the AZD1222 COVID-19 vaccine.

The chain recombines TRBV21-1 with TRBJ2-3; the DNA was not used to check the table's D call, TRBD2. TRBV21-1 is deemed a pseudogene. The CDR3 consists of 20 residues. Here the CDR3 DNA reads TGTGCCAGCAGCAAAGGATACGGGACTAGCGGGGGCGATAGCACAGATACGCAGTATTTT. This gives the protein CASSKGYGTSGGDSTDTQYF.

The chain joins TRBV6-5 to TRBJ1-2; D not resolved. This CDR3 spans 14 amino acids. Germline V gene sequence: CDR1 MNHEY, CDR2 SVGAGI. The V end lost 7 bases, the J end lost 4 bases, and 16 bases lay between the germline ends. The CDR3 region has the DNA TGTGCCAGCACCCCCGACGGTCGTGGCTATGGCTACACCTTC. It translates to CASTPDGRGYGYTF.

This chain connects TRBV6-5 to TRBJ1-4; no clear D gene. Germline V gene lookup returns CDR1 MNHEY and CDR2 SVGAGI. CDR3 length equals 16 residues. With 3 bases removed from V and 5 bases from J, the gap between germline ends came to 16 bases. This chain's CDR3 is CASSYLRPLRNEKLFF. The CDR3 DNA sequence: TGTGCCAGCAGTTATCTGAGGCCGCTCAGAAATGAAAAACTGTTTTTT.

J is TRBJ1-5 and V is TRBV12-5, with D maybe TRBD1 (5 bases). The CDR3 contains 20 residues. Germline V lookup: CDR1 LGHNT, CDR2 FRNRAP. Trimming cost V 2 bases and J 0 bases, with 23 bases left between them. CDR3 bases: TGTGCTAGTGGTTTGCTTTCCGGGACCCGCCCAAGTCATAGCAATCAGCCCCAGCATTTT. Translated: CASGLLSGTRPSHSNQPQHF.

This chain joins TRBV19 and TRBJ1-1; D not certain. This CDR3 has 15 amino acids. V lost 3 bases, J lost 0 bases, and 11 bases lay in between. Germline V gene data show CDR1 as LNHDA and CDR2 as SQIVND (reference sequence). DNA for the CDR3: TGTGCCAGTAGTATGGGTCAGTCCATGAACACTGAAGCTTTCTTT. It codes for CASSMGQSMNTEAFF.

The chain carries TRBV6-5 and TRBJ1-6; D gene uncertain. The germline CDR1 and CDR2 sequences are MNHEY and SVGAGI. The CDR3 consists of 12 residues. Trimming cost V 5 bases and J 9 bases, with 8 bases left between them. CDR3 protein: CASSRVFSPLHF. CDR3 in DNA: TGTGCCAGCAGTAGGGTCTTTTCACCCCTCCACTTT.

The V and J genes are TRBV4-2 and TRBJ1-2; D uncertain. The ends were cut back, 1 base at V and 0 bases at J, with 12 bases in the middle. Germline lookup yields CDR1 LGHNA and CDR2 YNFKEQ. CDR3 length equals 16 residues. The CDR3 reads CASSQAFGQSNYGYTF. CDR3 sequence (DNA): TGTGCCAGCAGCCAAGCGTTCGGCCAGTCTAACTATGGCTACACCTTC.

The gene calls are TRBV6-5 and TRBJ1-1; D remains unclear. The CDR3 sequence is 14 residues long. From germline, CDR1 is MNHEY and CDR2 SVGAGI. V lost 3 bases, J lost 4 bases, and 12 bases lay in between. This CDR3 is CASSYGRLSTEAFF. The CDR3 DNA sequence: TGTGCCAGCAGTTATGGGAGATTGAGCACTGAAGCTTTCTTT.

This clone was seen a handful of times. The genes are TRBV5-8 and TRBJ2-7, with D perhaps assigned TRBD1 or TRBD2 (6 bases each). Germline V gene lookup returns CDR1 SGHTS and CDR2 YDEGEE. The CDR3 is 14 residues long. V was trimmed by 4 bases and J by 2 bases, leaving 13 bases between them. CDR3 nucleotide sequence: TGTGCCAGCAGCCGGAGGGGGGAAACCTACGAGCAGTACTTC. Translated, it gives CASSRRGETYEQYF.

In its sample, this clone was seen a few times. The chain joins TRBV7-3 to TRBJ2-2; a weak D match, TRBD1 (5 bases). The germline V and J ends were trimmed by 0 bases and 2 bases, with 10 bases remaining between them. Germline loops: CDR1 SGHTA, CDR2 FQGTGA. This CDR3 is 16 amino acids long. CDR3 bases: TGTGCCAGCAGCTTAACTTCAGGGCTAAACACCGGGGAGCTGTTTTTT. Residues: CASSLTSGLNTGELFF.

The chain is built from TRBV12-3 or TRBV12-4 and TRBJ2-1, with D possibly TRBD2 on 6 matching bases. With 8 bases removed from V and 6 bases from J, the gap between germline ends came to 14 bases. The CDR3 is made up of 13 amino acids. The CDR3, as DNA: TGTGCCAGCCGTTCTAGCGAGGTCAATGAGCAGTTCTTC. Protein product: CASRSSEVNEQFF.

V and J are TRBV5-6 and TRBJ1-1, with 10 positions matching TRBD1. Germline V gene lookup returns CDR1 SGHDT and CDR2 YYEEEE. The V segment lost 3 bases and the J segment 11 bases; nucleotides outside the gene matches: 7. CDR3 length: 13 amino acids. CDR3 residues: CASSSTGGGMAFF. The CDR3 DNA follows: TGTGCCAGCAGCTCGACAGGGGGCGGGATGGCTTTCTTT.

The rearrangement joins TRBV11-1 to TRBJ1-4; the D is unclear. V was shortened by 5 bases and J by 8 bases, with 12 bases between the two germline ends. In germline, CDR1 is SGHAT, CDR2 FQDESV (reference sequence). This CDR3 has 13 residues. The chain's CDR3 is CASSGRLNEKLFF. The DNA for the CDR3 is TGTGCCAGCAGCGGAAGGCTAAACGAAAAACTGTTTTTT.

This chain joins TRBV29-1 and TRBJ1-4; 8 positions agree with TRBD1. Trimming removed 6 bases from V and 8 bases from J; junction bases left unmatched: 2. The CDR3 length is 11 residues. Germline CDR1 is SQVTM and CDR2 is ANQGSEA. CDR3 residues: CSVHRGEKLFF. CDR3 nucleotides: TGCAGCGTGCACAGGGGGGAAAAACTGTTTTTT. The variable domain in full, with the rest retrieved from reference TRBV29-1 and TRBJ1-4, is SAVISQKPSRDICQRGTSLTIQCQVDSQVTMMFWYRQQPGQSLTLIATANQGSEATYESGFVIDKFPISRPNLTFSTLTVSNMSPEDSSIYLCSVHRGEKLFFGSGTQLSVL.

The chain combines TRBV9 with TRBJ1-1, with D hard to call. V lost 4 bases and J 0 bases, leaving 16 bases between the germline ends. Germline V lookup: CDR1 SGDLS, CDR2 YYNGEE. There are 16 residues in the CDR3. The CDR3 spells CASSSRGENMNTEAFF. DNA of the CDR3: TGTGCCAGCAGCTCCCGCGGGGAGAATATGAACACTGAAGCTTTCTTT.

This rearrangement joins TRBV7-2 to TRBJ1-3, with a weak D call TRBD1 (6 bases). Germline V gene lookup returns CDR1 SGHTA and CDR2 FQGNSA. V lost 2 bases and J 2 bases, leaving 16 bases between the germline ends. The CDR3 covers 17 residues. The CDR3 DNA sequence: TGTGCCAGCAGCTTAAACAGGGAAGGGTTCGCTGGAAACACCATATATTTT. Encoded protein: CASSLNREGFAGNTIYF.